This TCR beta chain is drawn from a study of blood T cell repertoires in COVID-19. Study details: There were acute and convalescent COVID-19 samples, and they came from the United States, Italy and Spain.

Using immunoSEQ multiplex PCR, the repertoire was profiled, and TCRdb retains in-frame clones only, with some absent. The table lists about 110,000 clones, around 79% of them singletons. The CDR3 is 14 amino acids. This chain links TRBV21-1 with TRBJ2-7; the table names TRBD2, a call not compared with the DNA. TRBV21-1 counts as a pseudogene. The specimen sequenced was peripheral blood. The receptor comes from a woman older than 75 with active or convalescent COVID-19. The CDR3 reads CASSKPEAAHEQYF. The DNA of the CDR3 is TGTGCCAGCAGCAAGCCCGAGGCAGCCCACGAGCAGTACTTC.